The TCR beta chain described here comes from a study of beta chain features in type 1 diabetes. The study, taken as a whole, reports: When Type 1 diabetes patients were examined, their TCRB CDR3s proved moderately but significantly shorter in all four CD4+ subsets. Whatever favoring of shorter templates PCR might show would apply equally to patients and controls. The analysis here could not establish whether HLA type shapes TCRB rearrangement.

All of the isolated RNA was reverse transcribed, so expressed TCRB transcripts were sequenced. Naive, central memory and regulatory T cell samples produced a mean of approximately 4 million reads. TCRdb's copy holds only in-frame clones and misses some; the assay was immunoSEQ multiplex PCR. The table has roughly 330,000 clones, about 13% seen once. Trimming cost V 4 bases and J 13 bases, with 17 bases left between them. There are 13 residues in the CDR3. CDR1 SGDLS and CDR2 YYNGEE come from the germline V gene. To note about this clone: Its specificity is unknown.

Material: naive CD4+ T cells from blood. The J gene is TRBJ1-4, the V gene TRBV9; a weak D match, TRBD1 (6 bases). The origin of this receptor is a woman under 30 with type 1 diabetes. CDR3 DNA sequence: TGTGCCAGCAGCTCCAGGGGCCCGGGGGGACTGTTTTTT. Translated, it gives CASSSRGPGGLFF.